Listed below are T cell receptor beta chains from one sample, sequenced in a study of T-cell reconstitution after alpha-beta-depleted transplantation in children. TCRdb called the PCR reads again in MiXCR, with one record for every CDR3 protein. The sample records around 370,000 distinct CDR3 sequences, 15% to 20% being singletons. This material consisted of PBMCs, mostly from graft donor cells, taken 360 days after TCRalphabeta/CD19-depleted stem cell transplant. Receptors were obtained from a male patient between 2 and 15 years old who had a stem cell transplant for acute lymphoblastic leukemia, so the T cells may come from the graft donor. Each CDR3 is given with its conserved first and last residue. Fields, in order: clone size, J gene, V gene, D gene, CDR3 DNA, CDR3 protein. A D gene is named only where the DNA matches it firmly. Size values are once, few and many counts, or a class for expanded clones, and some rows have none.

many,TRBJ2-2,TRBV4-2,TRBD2,TGTGCCAGCAGCCCTCAACGGACAGGGACTAGCGGGAGGGCCAGGACCGGGGAGCTGTTTTTT,CASSPQRTGTSGRARTGELFF
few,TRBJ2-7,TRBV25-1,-,TGTGCCAGCAGTGGGTCAAGGGGGGGTATTTACTACGAGCAGTACTTC,CASSGSRGGIYYEQYF
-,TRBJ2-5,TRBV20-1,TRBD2,TGCAGTGCTAGGCGGACTAGCGGGAGGGAAGAGACCCAGTACTTC,CSARRTSGREETQYF
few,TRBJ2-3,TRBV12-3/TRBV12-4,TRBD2,TGTGCCAGCAGCCCAGGACTAGCGGGAGGTCCAGATACGCAGTATTTT,CASSPGLAGGPDTQYF
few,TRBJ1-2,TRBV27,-,TGTGCCAGCAGTTTAGCACATAGCTATGGCTACACCTTC,CASSLAHSYGYTF
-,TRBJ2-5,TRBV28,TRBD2,TGTGCCAGCAGTTTGGGGGGGTGGGAATCCCAAGAGACCCAGTACTTC,CASSLGGWESQETQYF
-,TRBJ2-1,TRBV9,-,TGTGCCAGCAGCTTGAGCTACCCAGCCTACAATGAGCAGTTCTTC,CASSLSYPAYNEQFF
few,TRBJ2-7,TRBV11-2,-,TGTGCCAGCAGCTTACTACAGAATTCCCCCTACGAGCAGTACTTC,CASSLLQNSPYEQYF
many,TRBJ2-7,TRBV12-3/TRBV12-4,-,TGTGCCAGCAGTTTACGGGGTAGCGGTAGCACCTACGAGCAGTACTTC,CASSLRGSGSTYEQYF
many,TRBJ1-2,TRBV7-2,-,TGTGCCAGCAACCCGGGCGCGGGCTATGGCTACACCTTC,CASNPGAGYGYTF
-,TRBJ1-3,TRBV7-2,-,TGTGCCAGCAGCTTAGCGGGGCCGCCGAGCTCTGGAAACACCATATATTTT,CASSLAGPPSSGNTIYF
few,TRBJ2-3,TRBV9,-,TGTGCCAGCAGCGTGGGTCCAACAGATACGCAGTATTTT,CASSVGPTDTQYF
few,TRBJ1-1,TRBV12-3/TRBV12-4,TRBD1,TGTGCCAGCAGCCCAGGGGCAGGGGGCGCGTCCGCTTTCTTT,CASSPGAGGASAFF
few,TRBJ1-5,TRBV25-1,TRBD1,TGTGCCAGCAGTGAGACAGGGCTTGGTCAGCCCCAGCATTTT,CASSETGLGQPQHF
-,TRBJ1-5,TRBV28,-,TGTGCCAGCGCGTTGGAAGATCAGCCCCAGCATTTT,CASALEDQPQHF
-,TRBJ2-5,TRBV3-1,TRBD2,TGTGCCAGCAGCCAAGATCCCGACTTCTTTGTACTAGCGCAAGAGACCCAGTACTTC,CASSQDPDFFVLAQETQYF
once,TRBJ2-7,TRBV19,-,TGTGCCAGTAGTAGGACAGCTCAATTAAATTACGAGCAGTACTTC,CASSRTAQLNYEQYF
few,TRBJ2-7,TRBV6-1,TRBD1,TGTGCCAGCAGAGGGACAGGCCCTACACCCAACTCCTACGAGCAGTACTTC,CASRGTGPTPNSYEQYF
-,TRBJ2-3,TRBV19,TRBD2,TGTGCCAGTAGTCTAGGACTAGCGGTCCACACAGATACGCAGTATTTT,CASSLGLAVHTDTQYF
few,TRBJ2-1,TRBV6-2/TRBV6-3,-,TGTGCCAGCACCAGAAGGACCCCCTACAATGAGCAGTTCTTC,CASTRRTPYNEQFF
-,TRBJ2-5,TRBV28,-,TGTGCCAGCAGTTTCGAGGGTTGGGAGACCCAGTACTTC,CASSFEGWETQYF
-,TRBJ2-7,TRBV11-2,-,TGTGCCAGCAGCACCGACAGAGCCTACTACGAGCAGTACTTC,CASSTDRAYYEQYF
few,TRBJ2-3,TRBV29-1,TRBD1,TGCAGCGTTGAACCAACGATATGGACAGGGGAAGGGGATACGCAGTATTTT,CSVEPTIWTGEGDTQYF
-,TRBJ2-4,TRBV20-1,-,TGCAGTGCTAGAGATCCACGCGGAAACATTCAGTACTTC,CSARDPRGNIQYF
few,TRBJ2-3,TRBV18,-,TGTGCCAGCTCACCATTGGTAGGGGCAGCAGATACGCAGTATTTT,CASSPLVGAADTQYF
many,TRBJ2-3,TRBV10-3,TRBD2,TGTGCCGCCCAGTCGCCGGCGGGAGCATCAGATACGCAGTATTTT,CAAQSPAGASDTQYF
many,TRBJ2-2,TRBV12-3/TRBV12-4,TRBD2,TGTGCCAGCGGGTCGACTAGCAGGAAAGCCGGGGAGCTGTTTTTT,CASGSTSRKAGELFF
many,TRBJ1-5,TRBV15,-,TGTGCCACCAGCACTAATAGCAATCAGCCCCAGCATTTT,CATSTNSNQPQHF
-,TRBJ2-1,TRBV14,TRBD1,TGTGCCAGCAGCCAAGATCAACAGGGGGATTTATACAATGAGCAGTTCTTC,CASSQDQQGDLYNEQFF
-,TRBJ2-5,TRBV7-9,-,TGTGCCAGCAGCTTAGCCTCTCGGGCCTACCCGGAGACCCAGTACTTC,CASSLASRAYPETQYF
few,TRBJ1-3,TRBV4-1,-,TGCGCCAGCAGCCCCCATGTCGACTCTGGAAACACCATATATTTT,CASSPHVDSGNTIYF
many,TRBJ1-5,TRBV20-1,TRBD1,TGCAGTGCTAGAGATGGGACAGGGGGCCCCATTAAGCATTTT,CSARDGTGGPIKHF
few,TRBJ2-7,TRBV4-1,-,TGCGCCAGCAGCCAAGTCTGGAGCCAAATATCCTACGAGCAGTACTTC,CASSQVWSQISYEQYF
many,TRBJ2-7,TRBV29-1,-,TGCAGCGTCACCTCCGTCGGGGGCGCGAGCTCCTACGAGCAGTACTTC,CSVTSVGGASSYEQYF
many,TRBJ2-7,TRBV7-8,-,TGTGCCAGCAGCTTATGGGTACGTGACGGTTCCTACGAGCAGTACTTC,CASSLWVRDGSYEQYF
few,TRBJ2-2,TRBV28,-,TGTGCCAGCAGTTTATCACCGAACACCGGGGAGCTGTTTTTT,CASSLSPNTGELFF
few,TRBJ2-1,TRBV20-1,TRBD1,TGCAGTGCTAGAGATATCGGGGACAGGAAAGACAATGAGCAGTTCTTC,CSARDIGDRKDNEQFF
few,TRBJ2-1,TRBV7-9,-,TGTGCCAGCAACCTTAAAGGCCCCTACAATGAGCAGTTCTTC,CASNLKGPYNEQFF
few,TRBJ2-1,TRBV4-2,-,TGTGCCAGCAGCCAAGATCGGGGGCCCTACAATGAGCAGTTCTTC,CASSQDRGPYNEQFF
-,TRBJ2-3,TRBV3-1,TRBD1,TGTGCCAGCAGTGGGACAGGGAAGACCGATACGCAGTATTTT,CASSGTGKTDTQYF
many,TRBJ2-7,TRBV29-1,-,TGCAGCGCTACAGACCGCTACGAGCAGTACTTC,CSATDRYEQYF
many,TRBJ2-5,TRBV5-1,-,TGCGCCAGCAGCTTTATCCTGACTAGAAGCCAAGAGACCCAGTACTTC,CASSFILTRSQETQYF
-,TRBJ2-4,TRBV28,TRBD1,TGTGCCAGCAGCTTCACAGGGGACGCCATTCAGTACTTC,CASSFTGDAIQYF
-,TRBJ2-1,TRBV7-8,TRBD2,TGTGCCAGCAGCTTCGGACTAGCGAGTGATGAGCAGTTCTTC,CASSFGLASDEQFF
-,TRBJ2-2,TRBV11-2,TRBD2,TGTGCCAGCAGCTTAGAACAGTTTGCGGGAGGGGAAGCGAACACCGGGGAGCTGTTTTTT,CASSLEQFAGGEANTGELFF
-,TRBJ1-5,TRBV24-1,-,TGTGCCACCAGTGATATACATCCTAGCAATCAGCCCCAGCATTTT,CATSDIHPSNQPQHF
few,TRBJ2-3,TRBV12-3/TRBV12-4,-,TGTGCCAGCAGACGAACAGGGTACAGAGACAGGGATACGCAGTATTTT,CASRRTGYRDRDTQYF
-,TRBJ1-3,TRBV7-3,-,TGTGCCAGCAGCGTCCAGGGAAACTCTGGAAACACCATATATTTT,CASSVQGNSGNTIYF
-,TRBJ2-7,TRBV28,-,TGTGCCAGCAGTCCAGGGGCGCAGTACGAGCAGTACTTC,CASSPGAQYEQYF
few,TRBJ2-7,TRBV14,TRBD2,TGTGCCAGCAGCTCCACTGGACTAGCGGGAGTGTTCGAGCAGTACTTC,CASSSTGLAGVFEQYF
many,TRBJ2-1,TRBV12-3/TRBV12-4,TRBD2,TGTGCCAGCAGTTTTAGGCTAGCGGGAGCAGTCTACAATGAGCAGTTCTTC,CASSFRLAGAVYNEQFF
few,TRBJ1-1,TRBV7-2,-,TGTGCCAGCAACAAGGAGATGACTGAAGCTTTCTTT,CASNKEMTEAFF
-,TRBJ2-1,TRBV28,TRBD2,TGTGCCAGCAGAACTAGCGGGAAGAACAATGAGCAGTTCTTC,CASRTSGKNNEQFF